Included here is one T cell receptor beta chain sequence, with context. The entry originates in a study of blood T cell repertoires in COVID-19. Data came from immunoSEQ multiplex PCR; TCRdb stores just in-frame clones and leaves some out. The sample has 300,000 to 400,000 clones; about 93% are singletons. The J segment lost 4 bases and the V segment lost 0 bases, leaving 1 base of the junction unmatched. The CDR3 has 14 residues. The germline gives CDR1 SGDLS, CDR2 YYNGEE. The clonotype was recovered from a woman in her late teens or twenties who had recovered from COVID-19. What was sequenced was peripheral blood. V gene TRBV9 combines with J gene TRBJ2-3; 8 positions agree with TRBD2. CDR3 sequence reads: CASSVAGGSDTQYF. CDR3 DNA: TGTGCCAGCAGCGTAGCGGGAGGGTCAGATACGCAGTATTTT.